The 2 T cell receptor beta chains given below trace back to one sample, sequenced in a study of Graves' ophthalmopathy and Graves' hyperthyroidism. RNA transcripts provided the template for amplifying TCR beta CDR3 regions. Second-round multiplex PCR came after a first-round RT-PCR that employed HTBI primers. TCRdb processed the multiplex PCR reads anew with MiXCR; each CDR3 protein has one entry. The sample lists 620,000 or so distinct CDR3 sequences, about a fifth occurring once. The sequencing input was peripheral blood. Receptors originate from a woman aged 18 to 35 with stable Graves' hyperthyroidism. Some clones in this sample may be carry-over from other donors' samples.

Ten or more counts support this clonotype. This chain links TRBV6-5 with TRBJ2-2, with unresolved D. Trimming left V 2 bases short and J 3 bases short, with 7 bases between. The V gene's germline CDR1 is MNHEY and CDR2 SVGAGI. The CDR3 totals 14 residues. The CDR3 bases are TGTGCCAGCAGTTACGAACAAGACACCGGGGAGCTGTTTTTT. Protein sequence: CASSYEQDTGELFF.

This clonotype came up a few times. V gene TRBV20-1 combines with J gene TRBJ1-5; 9 bases align to TRBD1. Unmatched junction bases numbered 15, after V lost 0 bases and J lost 6 bases. This CDR3 is 18 amino acids long. Germline V CDR1 and CDR2: DFQATT, SNEGSKA (reference sequence). The CDR3 loop reads CSARERYRGRRGTQPQHF. The DNA of the CDR3 is TGCAGTGCTAGAGAACGATACAGGGGGCGCCGGGGAACTCAGCCCCAGCATTTT.